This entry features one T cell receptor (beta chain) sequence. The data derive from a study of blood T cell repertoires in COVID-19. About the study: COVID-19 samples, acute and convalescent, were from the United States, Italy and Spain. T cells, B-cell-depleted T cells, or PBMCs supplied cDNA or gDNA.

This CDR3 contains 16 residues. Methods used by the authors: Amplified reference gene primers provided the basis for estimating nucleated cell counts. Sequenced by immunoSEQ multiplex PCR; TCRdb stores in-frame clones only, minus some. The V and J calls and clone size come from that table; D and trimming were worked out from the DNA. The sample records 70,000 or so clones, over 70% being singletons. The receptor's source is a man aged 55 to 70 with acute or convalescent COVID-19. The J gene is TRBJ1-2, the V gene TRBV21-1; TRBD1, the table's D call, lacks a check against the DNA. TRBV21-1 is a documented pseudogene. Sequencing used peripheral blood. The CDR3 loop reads CASSNKTGPTNYGYTF. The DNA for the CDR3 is TGTGCCAGCAGCAATAAGACAGGGCCTACTAACTATGGCTACACCTTC.